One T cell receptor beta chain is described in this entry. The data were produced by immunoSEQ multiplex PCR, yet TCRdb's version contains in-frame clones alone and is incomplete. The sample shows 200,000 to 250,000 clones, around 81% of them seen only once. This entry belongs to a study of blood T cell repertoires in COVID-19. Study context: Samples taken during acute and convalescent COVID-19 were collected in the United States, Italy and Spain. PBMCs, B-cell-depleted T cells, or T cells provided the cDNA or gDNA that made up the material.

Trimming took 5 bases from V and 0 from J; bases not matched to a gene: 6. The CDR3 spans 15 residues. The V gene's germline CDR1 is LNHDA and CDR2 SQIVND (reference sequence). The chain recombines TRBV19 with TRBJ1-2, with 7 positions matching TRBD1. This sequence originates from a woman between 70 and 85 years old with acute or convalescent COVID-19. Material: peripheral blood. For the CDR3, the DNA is TGTGCCAGTAGTCTACCGGGACAGCCTAACTATGGCTACACCTTC. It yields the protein CASSLPGQPNYGYTF.